A single sample is the source of the 25 T cell receptor beta chains below, sequenced in a study of shared clonotypes between healthy human individuals. TCRdb keeps only in-frame clones here, not all; method: immunoSEQ multiplex PCR. The sample shows around 2.5 million clones, 80% to 95% of them seen only once. The sequencing input was naive CD4+ T cells from PBMCs. Regarding subset: CD45RA+ positively selected. Receptors were obtained from a man between 18 and 35 years old in good health. Some clones in this sample may be carry-over from other donors' samples.

This clone was observed once. Within the sample, other DNA sequences also encode this same CDR3. V and J are TRBV7-9 and TRBJ2-5; no reliable D call. The CDR3 sequence is 11 residues long. The V end lost 4 bases, the J end lost 4 bases, and 4 bases lay between the germline ends. Germline loops: CDR1 SEHNR, CDR2 FQNEAQ (reference sequence). The CDR3 reads CASSSRETQYF. The CDR3 nucleotides read TGTGCCAGCAGCTCGAGAGAGACCCAGTACTTC.

The V gene is TRBV4-1, the J gene TRBJ2-3; the match to TRBD2 covers 11 bases. Germline trimming cut 5 bases from V and 3 bases from J; bases unmatched to any gene: 4. Germline CDR1 MGHRA, CDR2 YSYEKL. The CDR3 loop spans 15 amino acids. The CDR3 coding sequence is TGCGCCAGCAGCTCTTTAGCGGGAGGGACAGATACGCAGTATTTT. Translating it yields CASSSLAGGTDTQYF.

V is TRBV27 and J is TRBJ1-1, with no clear D. Germline lookup yields CDR1 MNHEY and CDR2 SMNVEV (reference sequence). V was trimmed by 4 bases and J by 0 bases, leaving 12 bases between them. The CDR3 spans 15 residues. Here the CDR3 reads CASSSLQIMNTEAFF. In nucleotides, the CDR3 is TGTGCCAGCAGTTCCCTCCAGATCATGAACACTGAAGCTTTCTTT.

The rearrangement uses TRBV7-6 and TRBJ1-1, with D possibly being TRBD1 (6 bases). The germline V gene has CDR1 SGHVS and CDR2 FNYEAQ. CDR3 length equals 15 residues. The germline V and J ends were trimmed by 5 bases and 6 bases, with 19 bases remaining between them. The CDR3 region has the DNA TGTGCCAGCAGCCCCTCGACGGGGGGCGTCGCTGAAGCTTTCTTT. It translates to CASSPSTGGVAEAFF.

In the case of this clone: Other DNA sequences from this sample encode an identical CDR3 as well. V and J are TRBV7-9 and TRBJ2-2; no clear D gene. The V gene lost 5 bases and the J gene lost 6 bases, with 7 bases spanning the gap. The CDR3 runs 12 residues. From germline, CDR1 is SEHNR and CDR2 FQNEAQ (reference sequence). DNA of the CDR3: TGTGCCAGCAGCCCGTCGCCCGGGGAGCTGTTTTTT. Residues: CASSPSPGELFF. The full variable domain, with the rest looked up from reference TRBV7-9 and TRBJ2-2, is DTGVSQNPRHKITKRGQNVTFRCDPISEHNRLYWYRQTLGQGPEFLTYFQNEAQLEKSRLLSDRFSAERPKGSFSTLEIQRTEQGDSAMYLCASSPSPGELFFGEGSRLTVL.

The chain couples TRBV5-4 to TRBJ2-7; no definite D call. The V gene's germline CDR1 is SGHNT and CDR2 YYREEE (reference sequence). This CDR3 region has 13 residues. V was cut by 0 bases and J by 3 bases, with 7 bases left in between. The CDR3 DNA sequence: TGTGCCAGCAGCTTGGCCCTCGGCTACGAGCAGTACTTC. This gives the protein CASSLALGYEQYF.

This clone was seen only once. The V gene is TRBV15, the J gene TRBJ2-7; 8 nucleotides line up with TRBD1. The V gene's germline CDR1 is LNHNV and CDR2 YYDKDF (reference sequence). The CDR3 totals 17 residues. V lost 3 bases and J lost 1; bases outside the gene matches: 11. The CDR3 spells CATSRNRGRTGSYEQYF. CDR3 in DNA: TGTGCCACCAGCAGGAACCGGGGTCGGACAGGGTCCTACGAGCAGTACTTC.

The V call is TRBV29-1, the J call TRBJ1-5; D gene unclear. This CDR3 spans 13 amino acids. V gave up 5 bases and J gave up 4 bases, with 12 bases separating them. Germline CDR1 and CDR2: SQVTM and ANQGSEA. The DNA of the CDR3 is TGCAGCGTTTATGAGCCGGGGAATCAGCCCCAGCATTTT. It encodes CSVYEPGNQPQHF.

The genes are TRBV29-1 and TRBJ1-3; TRBD1 matches 7 bases. CDR1 and CDR2 (germline): SQVTM, ANQGSEA. The length of the CDR3 is 14 residues. Trimming removed 4 bases from V and 0 bases from J; junction bases left unmatched: 3. The CDR3 here is CSVAGTVSGNTIYF. The CDR3 nucleotides read TGCAGCGTTGCTGGGACAGTCTCTGGAAACACCATATATTTT.

The rearrangement joins TRBV10-3 to TRBJ1-2, with 7 bases fitting TRBD1. The CDR3 extends over 15 amino acids. V was clipped by 5 bases and J by 3 bases; unmatched bases: 9. Germline-derived CDR1 and CDR2 are ENHRY and SYGVKD. The CDR3 sequence: CAISPGQDADYGYTF. For the CDR3, the DNA is TGTGCCATCAGTCCAGGACAGGACGCCGACTATGGCTACACCTTC.

The chain carries TRBV6-9 and TRBJ2-7, with D unclear. From germline, CDR1 is MNHGY and CDR2 SVAAGI. The ends were cut back, 4 bases at V and 5 bases at J, with 12 bases in the middle. The CDR3 extends over 13 amino acids. The DNA of the CDR3 is TGTGCCAGCAGTTTGAACCGTACCAACGAGCAGTACTTC. It codes for CASSLNRTNEQYF.

The rearrangement joins TRBV19 to TRBJ2-1, with D uncertain. Looked up from germline, CDR1 is LNHDA and CDR2 is SQIVND (reference sequence). The CDR3 covers 12 residues. V was cut by 1 base and J by 8 bases, with 6 bases left in between. DNA of the CDR3: TGTGCCAGTAGTATAGTGACTTATGAGCAGTTCTTC. This gives the protein CASSIVTYEQFF.

On this clone itself: Other DNA sequences in the sample encode the same CDR3. This chain joins TRBV18 and TRBJ2-2; 10 bases map to TRBD1. This CDR3 spans 15 amino acids. The germline CDR1 and CDR2 sequences are KGHSH and LQKENI. Losses at the gene ends were 6 bases for V and 3 bases for J; bases not matched to a gene: 4. The CDR3: CASSPGTGDTGELFF. The CDR3, as DNA: TGTGCCAGCTCGCCCGGGACAGGGGACACCGGGGAGCTGTTTTTT.

The V call is TRBV14, the J call TRBJ2-2, with D unresolved. Germline CDR1 SGHDN, CDR2 FVKESK. Trimming removed 4 bases from V and 4 bases from J, with 10 bases in between. The CDR3 length is 14 residues. The chain's CDR3 is CASSPGYSTGELFF. The CDR3 DNA follows: TGTGCCAGCAGCCCAGGTTACAGCACCGGGGAGCTGTTTTTT.

The chain joins TRBV10-3 to TRBJ2-1; D possibly corresponds to TRBD2 (5 bases). The CDR3 runs to 15 residues. Trimming removed 2 bases from V and 4 bases from J, with 12 bases in between. The germline CDR1 and CDR2 sequences are ENHRY and SYGVKD. As DNA, the CDR3 is TGTGCCATCAGTGAGGGCCGTACGGGGTACAATGAGCAGTTCTTC. Protein product: CAISEGRTGYNEQFF.

This sequence joins TRBV5-4 and TRBJ2-1; TRBD2 aligns across 11 bases. This CDR3 is built from 16 residues. Trimming removed 2 bases from V and 9 bases from J; junction bases left unmatched: 10. CDR1 is SGHNT and CDR2 is YYREEE in the germline V gene (reference sequence). The CDR3 nucleotides read TGTGCCAGCAGCTTACCCGGGCTAGCGGGAGGTGGTGAGCAGTTCTTC. This gives the protein CASSLPGLAGGGEQFF.

The rearrangement joins TRBV9 to TRBJ2-3, with 8 bases lining up with TRBD1. Trimming took 3 bases from V and 1 from J; bases not matched to a gene: 4. From germline, CDR1 is SGDLS and CDR2 YYNGEE. CDR3 length equals 15 residues. The CDR3 coding sequence is TGTGCCAGCAGCGGCGGGACAGGAGGCACAGATACGCAGTATTTT. It is translated as CASSGGTGGTDTQYF.

V and J are TRBV6-1 and TRBJ2-1; 8 nucleotides match TRBD1. V was pared by 8 bases and J by 3 bases, with 9 bases of the junction left unmatched. The CDR3 contains 15 residues. Per germline, CDR1 MNHNS and CDR2 SASEGT. CDR3 loop: CASGWTGRVYNEQFF. The CDR3 DNA reads TGTGCCAGCGGGTGGACAGGGAGAGTCTACAATGAGCAGTTCTTC.

The chain joins TRBV2 to TRBJ2-7; D gene unclear. The CDR3 extends over 12 amino acids. V gave up 6 bases and J gave up 5 bases, with 11 bases separating them. Germline CDR1 SNHLY, CDR2 FYNNEI. This CDR3 reads CASRWEGNEQYF. In DNA form, the CDR3 reads TGTGCCAGCAGATGGGAAGGGAACGAGCAGTACTTC.

With respect to this clone: Within the sample, other DNA sequences also encode this same CDR3. V gene TRBV9 combines with J gene TRBJ2-1; D not resolved. The CDR3 has 13 amino acids. Per the germline V gene, CDR1 is SGDLS and CDR2 is YYNGEE. Trimming removed 0 bases from V and 6 bases from J, with 7 bases in between. The CDR3 sequence is CASSVGPSNEQFF. Here the CDR3 DNA reads TGTGCCAGCAGCGTAGGTCCAAGCAATGAGCAGTTCTTC.

The CDR3 DNA follows: TGTGCCAGCACCCCGGGCAGACACTATGGCTACACCTTC. This translates into CASTPGRHYGYTF. The rearrangement uses TRBV28 and TRBJ1-2; D not certain. Per germline, CDR1 MDHEN and CDR2 SYDVKM. The length of the CDR3 is 13 residues. Trimming pared 7 bases from V and 3 bases from J, leaving 12 bases between.

The J gene is TRBJ2-1, the V gene TRBV10-3; 16 bases are shared with TRBD2. Per the germline V gene, CDR1 is ENHRY and CDR2 is SYGVKD. The CDR3 covers 16 residues. The J segment lost 4 bases and the V segment lost 7 bases, leaving 4 bases of the junction unmatched. The CDR3 region is CAITEGLAGGYNEQFF. The CDR3 nucleotides read TGTGCCATCACCGAGGGACTAGCGGGAGGGTACAATGAGCAGTTCTTC.

This clone was counted between two and nine times. This sequence joins TRBV28 and TRBJ1-5, with D tentatively TRBD1 (5 bases). This CDR3 has 15 residues. The V gene's germline CDR1 is MDHEN and CDR2 SYDVKM. V was clipped by 3 bases and J by 6 bases, with 15 bases between them. The CDR3 coding sequence is TGTGCCAGCAGTTTCGTATCGGGGGACGCTCAGCCCCAGCATTTT. Translating it yields CASSFVSGDAQPQHF.

This clone was detected only once. The rearrangement joins TRBV9 to TRBJ2-5, with D possibly being TRBD1 or TRBD2 (6 bases each). V was pared by 4 bases and J by 5 bases, with 15 bases between. This CDR3 has 14 amino acids. Per the germline V gene, CDR1 is SGDLS and CDR2 is YYNGEE. The CDR3 loop reads CASSTTGRWETQYF. DNA of the CDR3: TGTGCCAGCAGCACTACAGGGAGGTGGGAGACCCAGTACTTC.

Remarks on this clone: The sample carries other DNA sequences with the same CDR3. The V call is TRBV5-1, the J call TRBJ1-1; the match to TRBD1 covers 10 bases. CDR1 is SGHRS and CDR2 is YFSETQ in the germline V gene. With 4 bases clipped from V and 3 bases from J, the junction kept 3 bases outside the gene matches. The CDR3 contains 14 residues. CDR3 residues: CASSGGQGHTEAFF. CDR3 DNA: TGCGCCAGCAGCGGGGGACAGGGGCACACTGAAGCTTTCTTT.